This is a list of T cell receptor beta chains from one sample in a study of beta chain features in type 1 diabetes. Measured with immunoSEQ multiplex PCR; TCRdb has only the in-frame clones, and not every one. The sample lists roughly 300,000 clones; 9.3% were seen once. Specimen: central memory CD4+ T cells from blood. All receptors derive from a man aged 25 to 45 with type 1 diabetes. CDR3s include the opening cysteine and the closing phenylalanine or tryptophan. Each record gives: J gene, D gene, clone size, V gene, CDR3 protein, CDR3 DNA. A D gene is named only where the DNA matches it firmly. Only some rows state a clone size, as once, few, many or a class for expanded clones.

TRBJ2-6 TRBD1 NA TRBV7-7 CASSPGQLSGANVLTF TGTGCTAGCAGCCCGGGACAGCTCTCTGGGGCCAACGTCCTGACTTTC
TRBJ2-3 NA few TRBV7-2 CASSLKRPDTQYF TGTGCCAGCAGCCTAAAAAGGCCAGATACGCAGTATTTT
TRBJ2-5 NA few TRBV5-6 CASSSRSMTIQETQYF TGTGCCAGCAGCTCCCGATCAATGACTATCCAAGAGACCCAGTACTTC
TRBJ1-1 NA few TRBV5-1 CASSLDGDNTEAFF TGCGCCAGCAGCTTGGACGGGGATAACACTGAAGCTTTCTTT
TRBJ1-1 NA NA TRBV20-1 CSARARDKAFF TGCAGTGCTAGAGCGCGGGATAAAGCTTTCTTT
TRBJ1-4 NA NA TRBV19 CASHDEGRDEKLFF TGTGCCAGCCATGACGAGGGGAGGGATGAAAAACTGTTTTTT
TRBJ2-1 NA few TRBV19 CASSIDRPGNNEQFF TGTGCCAGTAGTATAGATAGGCCAGGGAATAATGAGCAGTTCTTC
TRBJ1-2 NA few TRBV5-5 CASSFRDGYGYTF TGTGCCAGCAGCTTCCGGGACGGCTATGGCTACACCTTC
TRBJ2-2 TRBD2 NA TRBV9 CASSVRGVANTGELFF TGTGCCAGCAGCGTACGGGGGGTAGCGAACACCGGGGAGCTGTTTTTT
TRBJ2-7 TRBD1 few TRBV28 CASSSTGQGAAYEQYF TGTGCCAGCAGTTCCACAGGACAGGGTGCTGCCTACGAGCAGTACTTC
TRBJ2-3 NA NA TRBV9 CASSVDLVQGTQYF TGTGCCAGCAGCGTAGACCTCGTACAGGGCACGCAGTATTTT
TRBJ1-2 NA NA TRBV7-9 CASSLEALRYTF TGTGCCAGCAGCTTAGAGGCGCTGCGCTACACCTTC
TRBJ2-2 TRBD2 few TRBV7-2 CASSSTSAGGELFF TGTGCCAGCAGCTCCACTAGCGCAGGCGGGGAGCTGTTTTTT
TRBJ1-2 NA few TRBV4-3 CASSQDRGELGAMRGYTF TGCGCCAGCAGCCAAGATAGAGGCGAGTTGGGTGCGATGCGGGGCTACACCTTC
TRBJ1-3 NA few TRBV30 CAWGGGHSGNTIYF TGTGCCTGGGGAGGGGGGCACTCTGGAAACACCATATATTTT
TRBJ1-1 TRBD1 few TRBV5-4 CASSRGQGEVMNTEAFF TGTGCCAGCAGCCGGGGACAGGGTGAAGTCATGAACACTGAAGCTTTCTTT
TRBJ2-2 TRBD1 few TRBV9 CASSVVPGGKTGELFF TGTGCCAGCAGCGTAGTGCCAGGGGGCAAAACCGGGGAGCTGTTTTTT
TRBJ2-2 NA NA TRBV6-4 CASSDRSGELFF TGTGCCAGCAGTGATCGTTCCGGGGAGCTGTTTTTT
TRBJ2-1 NA NA TRBV11-3 CASSHIKNEQFF TGTGCCAGCAGTCATATTAAGAATGAGCAGTTCTTC
TRBJ1-5 NA few TRBV2 CASSEDRGVRSPQHF TGTGCCAGCAGTGAAGATCGGGGGGTCAGGTCGCCCCAGCATTTT
TRBJ1-5 TRBD1 NA TRBV14 CASSQTPSDRGNQPQHF TGTGCCAGCAGCCAAACTCCCTCGGACAGGGGAAATCAGCCCCAGCATTTT
TRBJ1-5 NA few TRBV11-2 CASSLDGSNQPQHF TGTGCCAGCAGCCTTGATGGGAGCAATCAGCCCCAGCATTTT
TRBJ2-2 TRBD1 NA TRBV28 CASSSPWGQRNTGELFF TGTGCCAGCAGTTCCCCGTGGGGACAGAGAAACACCGGGGAGCTGTTTTTT
TRBJ1-6 NA few TRBV5-1 CASSLVGDRNSPLHF TGCGCCAGCAGCTTGGTCGGGGACCGGAATTCACCCCTCCACTTT
TRBJ1-1 NA NA TRBV7-9 CASSLTGGTEAFF TGTGCCAGCAGCTTAACGGGCGGGACTGAAGCTTTCTTT
TRBJ2-2 NA few TRBV2 CASRERETGELFF TGTGCCAGCAGGGAAAGAGAAACCGGGGAGCTGTTTTTT
TRBJ2-3 NA many TRBV11-2 CASSHGTTDTQYF TGTGCCAGCAGCCATGGAACCACAGATACGCAGTATTTT
TRBJ2-3 TRBD2 NA TRBV7-8 CASSHYTGGQTDTQYF TGTGCCAGCAGCCATTACACGGGGGGGCAAACAGATACGCAGTATTTT
TRBJ2-7 NA few TRBV6-6 CASSILTGGDEQYF TGTGCCAGCAGTATCCTTACAGGAGGCGACGAGCAGTACTTC
TRBJ2-5 TRBD2 few TRBV13 CASSPGRGVAGETQYF TGTGCCAGCAGCCCGGGCAGAGGTGTAGCGGGAGAGACCCAGTACTTC
TRBJ2-1 TRBD2 many TRBV5-6 CASSSYRGERYNEQFF TGTGCCAGCAGCTCATATCGGGGGGAGCGGTACAATGAGCAGTTCTTC
TRBJ2-6 NA NA TRBV7-2 CASSPRQPFSGANVLTF TGTGCCAGCAGCCCCCGACAACCATTCTCTGGGGCCAACGTCCTGACTTTC
TRBJ2-7 NA NA TRBV23-1 CASSQSGQGRPSYEQYF TGCGCCAGCAGTCAATCGGGGCAGGGCAGGCCCTCCTACGAGCAGTACTTC
TRBJ2-1 TRBD1 NA TRBV19 CASSNRRGQGLHEQFF TGTGCCAGTAGTAACCGGAGGGGACAGGGTTTACATGAGCAGTTCTTC
TRBJ1-2 NA few TRBV7-9 CASSFDMTGYTF TGTGCCAGCAGTTTTGACATGACGGGCTACACCTTC
TRBJ1-5 NA NA TRBV28 CASSLRTPSNQPQHF TGTGCCAGCAGTTTACGGACCCCGAGCAATCAGCCCCAGCATTTT
TRBJ2-3 TRBD2 NA TRBV9 CASSVAASGGLSTDTQYF TGTGCCAGCAGCGTAGCGGCTAGCGGGGGGTTGAGCACAGATACGCAGTATTTT
TRBJ2-7 TRBD2 few TRBV6-6 CASSYSGGSSYEQYF TGTGCCAGCAGTTACTCCGGCGGGAGCTCCTACGAGCAGTACTTC
TRBJ2-2 NA NA TRBV5-1 CASSLQGSNTGELFF TGCGCCAGCAGCTTGCAGGGCAGCAACACCGGGGAGCTGTTTTTT
TRBJ1-2 NA few TRBV6-6 CATGEDYGYTF TGTGCCACAGGGGAGGACTATGGCTACACCTTC
TRBJ2-1 TRBD2 few TRBV20-1 CSAKVAGAQFF TGCAGTGCTAAAGTAGCGGGGGCACAGTTCTTC
TRBJ1-2 TRBD1 NA TRBV7-9 CASSLETGGGYTF TGTGCCAGCAGCTTAGAGACAGGGGGAGGCTACACCTTC
TRBJ2-2 NA NA TRBV4-3 CASTRGRQDGELFF TGCGCCAGCACCAGGGGCCGCCAGGACGGGGAGCTGTTTTTT
TRBJ1-2 TRBD1 few TRBV5-8 CASSLPRQGEYGYTF TGTGCCAGCAGCTTGCCCCGACAGGGAGAATACGGCTACACCTTC
TRBJ1-4 NA NA TRBV9 CASSVAPASFNEKLFF TGTGCCAGCAGCGTAGCCCCGGCCAGTTTTAATGAAAAACTGTTTTTT
TRBJ1-1 TRBD1 few TRBV6-5 CASSGTAMNTEAFF TGTGCCAGCAGTGGGACAGCGATGAACACTGAAGCTTTCTTT
TRBJ1-2 NA few TRBV15 CATSRDVGTDYGYTF TGTGCCACCAGCAGAGATGTTGGGACGGACTATGGCTACACCTTC
TRBJ2-2 NA few TRBV15 CATSRVGNGAGELFF TGTGCCACCAGCAGAGTGGGGAACGGGGCCGGGGAGCTGTTTTTT